The 14 T cell receptor beta chains below were found in one sample sequenced in a study of blood T cell repertoires in COVID-19. Profiled with immunoSEQ multiplex PCR; TCRdb holds only in-frame clones, not every one. This sample carries more than 200,000 clones, 86% of them seen once, and the ten largest clones take about 2%. The sample was peripheral blood. These receptor sequences come from a man between 25 and 39 years old with active or convalescent COVID-19.

CDR3 nucleotides: TGTGCCTGGAGTCTTACAGGGTACGGTAATGAAAAACTGTTTTTT. It encodes CAWSLTGYGNEKLFF. The rearrangement joins TRBV30 to TRBJ1-4; weak D call: TRBD1 (6 bases). This CDR3 region has 15 residues. V lost 2 bases to trimming and J lost 4 bases, with 14 bases between them. From germline, CDR1 is GTSNPN and CDR2 SVGIG (reference sequence).

As concerns this clone: Sequence at one end of the junction differs from germline and may be a read error. V gene TRBV12-3 or TRBV12-4 combines with J gene TRBJ2-1, with 8 bases aligning to TRBD1. This CDR3 comprises 12 residues. Written as DNA, the CDR3 is TGTGCCAGCAGACGTGACAGGGGAAGTTTGCTCTTC. Its protein is CASRRDRGSLLF.

The rearrangement uses TRBV11-2 and TRBJ1-4; D gene unclear. Germline CDR1 is SGHAT and CDR2 is FQNNGV. Trimming cost V 0 bases and J 4 bases, with 3 bases left between them. CDR3 size: 13 residues. The CDR3 spells CASSLDGNEKLFF. As DNA, the CDR3 is TGTGCCAGCAGCTTAGACGGTAATGAAAAACTGTTTTTT.

About this clone itself: Other DNA variants within this sample encode the same CDR3. J is TRBJ1-5 and V is TRBV11-2; D unresolved. CDR3 length equals 15 residues. Germline CDR1 SGHAT, CDR2 FQNNGV. With 1 base removed from V and 0 bases from J, the gap between germline ends came to 7 bases. The CDR3 loop reads CASSLGGGSNQPQHF. DNA for the CDR3: TGTGCCAGCAGCTTAGGGGGAGGTAGCAATCAGCCCCAGCATTTT.

J is TRBJ2-3 and V is TRBV27; 8 bases agree with TRBD2. CDR1 and CDR2 from the germline V gene are MNHEY and SMNVEV (reference sequence). V lost 5 bases, J lost 0 bases, and 7 bases stayed unmatched. This CDR3 has 16 amino acids. The CDR3 DNA sequence: TGTGCCAGCAGTAGACCTTCGGGGGGGAGCACAGATACGCAGTATTTT. This sequence encodes CASSRPSGGSTDTQYF.

This clone was picked up one time. The chain links TRBV5-1 to TRBJ2-3, with 11 nucleotides matching TRBD2. V gave up 0 bases and J gave up 3 bases; unmatched junction bases: 3. The CDR3 covers 16 residues. CDR1 is SGHRS, CDR2 YFSETQ, per germline. CDR3 residues: CASSLEASGGTDTQYF. CDR3 sequence (DNA): TGCGCCAGCAGCTTGGAGGCTAGCGGGGGGACAGATACGCAGTATTTT.

In regard to this clone: Without the conserved terminal phenylalanine or tryptophan, this CDR3 likely stems from a read error. Because the CDR3's place on the DNA is in doubt, the DNA is left out and the CDR3 is given as listed by TCRdb. The chain uses TRBV19 and TRBJ1-1; TRBD1 is the table's D call, not checked against the DNA. Germline CDR1 and CDR2: LNHDA and SQIVND (reference sequence). The CDR3 numbers 13 amino acids, ends counted. The CDR3 sequence is CASSEGRQGAANL.

This chain links TRBV2 with TRBJ1-5, with a weak D call TRBD1 (5 bases). V lost 6 bases and J 0 bases, leaving 12 bases between the germline ends. The germline V gene encodes CDR1 SNHLY and CDR2 FYNNEI. This CDR3 is built from 15 residues. The CDR3 region has the DNA TGTGCCAGCAGCGTGCAGGGACTTAGCAATCAGCCCCAGCATTTT. The encoded protein is CASSVQGLSNQPQHF.

The chain couples TRBV7-3 to TRBJ2-2; TRBD1 matches at 7 bases. This CDR3 is 14 amino acids long. Germline CDR1 and CDR2: SGHTA and FQGTGA. Trimming took 4 bases from V and 2 from J; bases not matched to a gene: 1. Here the CDR3 reads CASSWDSNTGELFF. In DNA form, the CDR3 reads TGTGCCAGCAGCTGGGACAGCAACACCGGGGAGCTGTTTTTT.

The chain joins TRBV11-2 to TRBJ2-6, with D unresolved. In germline, CDR1 is SGHAT, CDR2 FQNNGV. V shed 2 bases and J shed 2 bases, with 10 bases lying between them. There are 16 residues in the CDR3. The CDR3 bases are TGTGCCAGCAGCTTACGATCCGGAGCTGGGGCCAACGTCCTGACTTTC. It is translated as CASSLRSGAGANVLTF.

This chain links TRBV7-2 with TRBJ1-5; TRBD1 is a possible D gene (6 bases). V lost 1 base and J 3 bases, leaving 13 bases between the germline ends. Germline CDR1 is SGHTA and CDR2 is FQGNSA. The CDR3 covers 16 residues. CDR3 DNA sequence: TGTGCCAGCAGCTTAGAATCAGGGGCAATCAATCAGCCCCAGCATTTT. It yields the protein CASSLESGAINQPQHF.

This chain connects TRBV19 to TRBJ2-3; the D gene is possibly TRBD2 (5 bases). Germline V gene data show CDR1 as LNHDA and CDR2 as SQIVND (reference sequence). The CDR3 consists of 13 residues. Trimming left V 6 bases short and J 1 base short, with 8 bases between. CDR3 in DNA: TGTGCCAGTAGCGATAGCGGCACAGATACGCAGTATTTT. Its translation: CASSDSGTDTQYF.

The chain carries TRBV11-2 and TRBJ1-1, with a tentative D call TRBD1 (6 bases). The germline CDR1 and CDR2 sequences are SGHAT and FQNNGV. V shed 1 base and J shed 6 bases, with 12 bases lying between them. The CDR3 totals 14 residues. The CDR3 DNA reads TGTGCCAGCAGCTTAGCCGTGGGGGCGTCTGAAGCTTTCTTT. This gives the protein CASSLAVGASEAFF.

The chain is built from TRBV3-1 (or the pseudogene TRBV3-2) and TRBJ2-7; TRBD1 might be the D (7 bases). Germline V gives CDR1 LGHDT, CDR2 YNNKEL (reference sequence). V was shortened by 3 bases and J by 2 bases, with 14 bases between the two germline ends. The CDR3 consists of 15 residues. The CDR3 DNA follows: TGTGCCAGCAGCCAGGGGCAGGGGGGTACCTACGAGCAGTACTTC. Encoded protein: CASSQGQGGTYEQYF.